These 14 T cell receptor beta chains came from one sample sequenced in a study of T-cell reconstitution after alpha-beta-depleted transplantation in children. The authors prepared the TCRbeta library with unique molecular identifiers. TCRdb analysed the PCR reads with MiXCR anew, one entry per CDR3 protein. The sample lists 90,000 to 130,000 distinct CDR3 sequences; about 9.4% were seen once. This material consisted of PBMCs from the stem cell graft donor, taken from the stem cell graft. These receptors were collected from a human donor who donated a stem cell graft to a child with acute lymphoblastic leukemia.

This clonotype was counted many times. The chain employs TRBV5-6 and TRBJ2-5, with TRBD1 matching 11 bases. The V and J ends lost 1 base and 4 bases, in that order; junction bases with no gene match: 6. Germline V CDR1 and CDR2: SGHDT, YYEEEE. The CDR3 is 16 residues long. As DNA, the CDR3 is TGTGCCAGCAGCTTGTGGGGACAGGGGGTTGGAGAGACCCAGTACTTC. This gives the protein CASSLWGQGVGETQYF.

The V and J genes are TRBV6-1 and TRBJ1-1; a weak D match, TRBD1 (6 bases). V lost 1 base to trimming and J lost 1 base, with 13 bases between them. CDR1 MNHNS and CDR2 SASEGT come from the germline V gene. The CDR3 covers 16 residues. The CDR3 DNA follows: TGTGCCAGCAGTGAAGGGCTTGGGGGCGGGAACACTGAAGCTTTCTTT. Translating gives CASSEGLGGGNTEAFF.

This clonotype was detected many times. The genes are TRBV9 and TRBJ2-3, with 8 bases matching TRBD2. V lost 3 bases and J lost 2; bases outside the gene matches: 8. Germline CDR1 and CDR2: SGDLS and YYNGEE. The CDR3 runs 16 residues. CDR3 region: CASSGRLAGVTDTQYF. The CDR3 DNA reads as TGTGCCAGCAGCGGTAGGCTAGCGGGCGTCACAGATACGCAGTATTTT. The entire variable domain, with the rest obtained from reference TRBV9 and TRBJ2-3, is as follows: DSGVTQTPKHLITATGQRVTLRCSPRSGDLSVYWYQQSLDQGLQFLIQYYNGEERAKGNILERFSAQQFPDLHSELNLSSLELGDSALYFCASSGRLAGVTDTQYFGPGTRLTVL.

The sample holds many counts of this clonotype. J is TRBJ2-7 and V is TRBV7-2; no clear D gene. The CDR3 is made up of 13 amino acids. V lost 1 base to trimming and J lost 3 bases, with 7 bases between them. CDR1 and CDR2 (germline): SGHTA, FQGNSA. The CDR3 is CASSLEGRYEQYF. In DNA, the CDR3 is TGTGCCAGCAGCTTAGAGGGCCGCTACGAGCAGTACTTC.

This clonotype was detected many times. CDR3 nucleotides: TGTGCCAGCACCAACACAGATACGCAGTATTTT. Translation: CASTNTDTQYF. The genes are TRBV28 and TRBJ2-3; D is unclear. CDR3 length equals 11 residues. Trimming shortened V by 7 bases and J by 2 bases, and 4 bases separated the two germline ends. Per germline, CDR1 MDHEN and CDR2 SYDVKM.

This clonotype was counted at least ten times. The gene calls are TRBV7-3 and TRBJ2-1, with TRBD1 as a possible D gene (5 bases). V was clipped by 6 bases and J by 6 bases, with 24 bases between them. Germline V gene lookup returns CDR1 SGHTA and CDR2 FQGTGA. This CDR3 region has 17 residues. CDR3 sequence reads: CASSELPRGIYGNEQFF. The CDR3, as DNA: TGTGCCAGCAGTGAACTTCCTAGGGGAATCTACGGCAATGAGCAGTTCTTC. Together with reference TRBV7-3 and TRBJ2-1, the CDR3 gives the full variable domain: GAGVSQTPSNKVTEKGKYVELRCDPISGHTALYWYRQSLGQGPEFLIYFQGTGAADDSGLPNDRFFAVRPEGSVSTLKIQRTERGDSAVYLCASSELPRGIYGNEQFFGPGTRLTVL.

This clonotype was seen repeatedly, ten times or more. The V gene is TRBV25-1, the J gene TRBJ1-4; 8 bases agree with TRBD1. The germline V gene has CDR1 MGHDK and CDR2 SYGVNS. The CDR3 spans 16 residues. J was trimmed by 0 bases and V by 1 base; bases with no gene match: 1. CDR3 residues: CASSEWGQATNEKLFF. In DNA form, the CDR3 reads TGTGCCAGCAGTGAATGGGGACAGGCAACTAATGAAAAACTGTTTTTT. The complete variable domain, with remaining parts taken from reference TRBV25-1 and TRBJ1-4, reads EADIYQTPRYLVIGTGKKITLECSQTMGHDKMYWYQQDPGMELHLIHYSYGVNSTEKGDLSSESTVSRIRTEHFPLTLESARPSHTSQYLCASSEWGQATNEKLFFGSGTQLSVL.

This clonotype was seen at least ten times. V usage is TRBV5-1 and J usage is TRBJ1-3, with D hard to call. Germline CDR1 and CDR2: SGHRS and YFSETQ. There are 13 residues in the CDR3. V was cut by 0 bases and J by 4 bases, with 5 bases left in between. In DNA form, the CDR3 reads TGCGCCAGCAGCTTGGAGGTCGGAAACACCATATATTTT. Translation: CASSLEVGNTIYF.

This clonotype appeared many times. This chain joins TRBV6-5 and TRBJ2-1; tentative D call: TRBD2 (6 bases). This CDR3 spans 16 amino acids. The germline V gene has CDR1 MNHEY and CDR2 SVGAGI. The V gene lost 7 bases and the J gene lost 2 bases, with 18 bases spanning the gap. In nucleotides, the CDR3 is TGTGCCAGCACCGGGGACTCATATGCCCCCTACAATGAGCAGTTCTTC. Its translation: CASTGDSYAPYNEQFF.

In this sample, this clonotype turned up once. With a much larger clone just one base away, this may be a read error. The chain links TRBV5-5 to TRBJ1-5; D uncertain. This CDR3 comprises 14 residues. V was clipped by 0 bases and J by 6 bases, with 10 bases between them. Germline assignment: CDR1 SGHKS and CDR2 YYEKEE (reference sequence). CDR3 residues: CASSLDMGSQPQHF. The DNA for the CDR3 is TGTGCCAGCAGCTTGGACATGGGAAGTCAGCCCCAGCATTTT.

The sample holds many counts of this clonotype. The chain links TRBV29-1 to TRBJ2-1; the match to TRBD2 covers 11 bases. The CDR3 consists of 14 residues. With 5 bases clipped from V and 0 bases from J, the junction kept 0 bases outside the gene matches. Germline V lookup: CDR1 SQVTM, CDR2 ANQGSEA. CDR3 protein: CSVTSGSSYNEQFF. CDR3 nucleotide sequence: TGCAGCGTTACTAGCGGGAGCTCCTACAATGAGCAGTTCTTC.

This clonotype was found many times. The chain uses TRBV27 and TRBJ1-2, with D perhaps matching TRBD1 (5 bases). The CDR3 length is 13 residues. Germline assignment: CDR1 MNHEY and CDR2 SMNVEV (reference sequence). V gave up 7 bases and J gave up 5 bases, with 14 bases separating them. The CDR3 loop reads CASTPAAGYGYTF. CDR3 sequence (DNA): TGTGCCAGCACCCCGGCAGCAGGGTATGGCTACACCTTC.

In this sample, this clonotype turned up many times. The rearrangement joins TRBV25-1 to TRBJ1-3; D is ambiguous. V was pared by 0 bases and J by 2 bases, with 5 bases between. Germline values: CDR1 MGHDK, CDR2 SYGVNS. This CDR3 spans 14 amino acids. The CDR3 sequence: CASSEYTAGNTIYF. The CDR3 DNA reads TGTGCCAGCAGTGAATACACGGCTGGAAACACCATATATTTT.

This clonotype was counted a single time. The chain couples TRBV28 to TRBJ2-7, with D perhaps matching TRBD2 (6 bases). Germline V gene sequence: CDR1 MDHEN, CDR2 SYDVKM. The V gene lost 2 bases and the J gene lost 7 bases, with 9 bases spanning the gap. The CDR3 loop spans 12 amino acids. For the CDR3, the DNA is TGTGCCAGCAGTTTAGCGGGACGGGAGCAGTACTTC. This gives the protein CASSLAGREQYF.